What follows are 16 T cell receptor beta chains derived from one specimen sequenced in a study of Graves' ophthalmopathy and Graves' hyperthyroidism. Beta-chain TCR CDR3 regions were amplified from RNA transcripts. Scientists carried out first-round RT-PCR using HTBI primers and then a second-round multiplex PCR. TCRdb redid the calling of the multiplex PCR reads with MiXCR, one entry per CDR3 protein. The data show 200,000 to 300,000 distinct CDR3 sequences, with around 45% seen just once and more than 45% held by the top ten. Source material: peripheral blood. These TCRs come from an adult man with Graves' ophthalmopathy.

The CDR3 is CATRGPKLRTATAANTGELFF. The CDR3 DNA reads as TGTGCCACCAGGGGGCCTAAACTTCGGACAGCTACCGCTGCGAACACCGGGGAGCTGTTTTTT. The gene calls are TRBV24-1 and TRBJ2-2; possible D gene TRBD1, 6 bases. Trimming removed 7 bases at V and 0 bases at J, with 29 bases between. CDR3 length: 21 residues. From germline, CDR1 is KGHDR and CDR2 SFDVKD.

The chain links TRBV13 to TRBJ2-7, with D possibly matching TRBD2 (5 bases). In germline, CDR1 is PRHDT, CDR2 FYEKMQ (reference sequence). V was shortened by 5 bases and J by 5 bases, with 16 bases between the two germline ends. This CDR3 spans 14 amino acids. CDR3 sequence: CASSEPPTKNEQYF. CDR3 sequence (DNA): TGTGCCAGCAGCGAACCACCGACTAAGAACGAGCAGTACTTC.

The CDR3 loop is CSARQRPGQYNQPQHF. The CDR3 DNA follows: TGCAGTGCTAGACAAAGACCGGGACAGTACAATCAGCCCCAGCATTTT. J is TRBJ1-5 and V is TRBV20-1; 7 bases are shared with TRBD1. V was pared by 2 bases and J by 3 bases, with 10 bases of the junction left unmatched. This CDR3 region has 16 residues. CDR1 DFQATT and CDR2 SNEGSKA come from the germline V gene (reference sequence).

The gene calls are TRBV20-1 and TRBJ2-7, with TRBD2 matching over 7 bases. V was pared by 2 bases and J by 0 bases, with 4 bases of the junction left unmatched. The CDR3 totals 14 residues. Germline V gives CDR1 DFQATT, CDR2 SNEGSKA (reference sequence). The CDR3 reads CSARWGGSSYEQYF. CDR3 nucleotide sequence: TGCAGTGCTAGATGGGGAGGGTCCTCCTACGAGCAGTACTTC.

The genes are TRBV28 and TRBJ2-7; TRBD1 might be the D (6 bases). Germline V gives CDR1 MDHEN, CDR2 SYDVKM. The CDR3 spans 15 residues. Trimming cost V 6 bases and J 1 base, with 16 bases left between them. The CDR3 DNA reads as TGTGCCAGCAGAACTGCAGGGGATGGGTCCTACGAGCAGTACTTC. As protein: CASRTAGDGSYEQYF.

This chain uses TRBV30 with TRBJ1-1; D uncertain. V lost 3 bases to trimming and J lost 4 bases, with 6 bases between them. In germline, CDR1 is GTSNPN, CDR2 SVGIG (reference sequence). CDR3 length equals 11 residues. The CDR3 reads CAWSRSTEAFF. CDR3 sequence (DNA): TGTGCCTGGAGCAGATCCACTGAAGCTTTCTTT.

This chain links TRBV7-9 with TRBJ2-7; 9 bases are a match to TRBD1. Germline CDR1 and CDR2: SEHNR and FQNEAQ (reference sequence). The trim removed 5 bases at V and 5 bases at J, leaving 7 bases unmatched. This CDR3 has 14 amino acids. The CDR3 is CASSGGTGRHEQYF. The CDR3 DNA is TGTGCCAGCAGCGGGGGGACAGGGCGCCACGAGCAGTACTTC.

This clonotype was seen a handful of times. The gene calls are TRBV5-1 and TRBJ2-2; 10 positions agree with TRBD1. This CDR3 has 15 residues. CDR1 SGHRS and CDR2 YFSETQ come from the germline V gene. The trim removed 5 bases at V and 7 bases at J, leaving 8 bases unmatched. CDR3 loop: CASRLTGGAIGELFF. CDR3 DNA sequence: TGCGCCAGCAGGCTGACAGGGGGCGCGATCGGGGAGCTGTTTTTT. Looking up the rest from reference TRBV5-1 and TRBJ2-2 gives the full variable domain: KAGVTQTPRYLIKTRGQQVTLSCSPISGHRSVSWYQQTPGQGLQFLFEYFSETQRNKGNFPGRFSGRQFSNSRSEMNVSTLELGDSALYLCASRLTGGAIGELFFGEGSRLTVL.

The J gene is TRBJ2-5, the V gene TRBV5-4; 10 bases map to TRBD2. Trimming cost V 3 bases and J 5 bases; bases outside gene matches: 16. The CDR3 runs 18 residues. Germline assignment: CDR1 SGHNT and CDR2 YYREEE (reference sequence). CDR3 protein: CASSYVASGSSQGETQYF. The CDR3 nucleotides are TGTGCCAGCAGCTACGTGGCTAGCGGGAGTAGTCAGGGGGAGACCCAGTACTTC. Filled out from reference TRBV5-4 and TRBJ2-5, the complete variable domain reads ETGVTQSPTHLIKTRGQQVTLRCSSQSGHNTVSWYQQALGQGPQFIFQYYREEENGRGNFPPRFSGLQFPNYSSELNVNALELDDSALYLCASSYVASGSSQGETQYFGPGTRLLVL.

A few counts support this clonotype. The V and J genes are TRBV6-1 and TRBJ2-5; TRBD1 matches 8 bases. The CDR3 is 15 amino acids. V lost 2 bases to trimming and J lost 6 bases; unmatched junction nucleotides: 8. The germline V gene encodes CDR1 MNHNS and CDR2 SASEGT. CDR3 in DNA: TGTGCCAGCAGTGAATCAGGGGGCCCTAAGCAGACCCAGTACTTC. Translation gives CASSESGGPKQTQYF.

The genes are TRBV12-3 or TRBV12-4 and TRBJ1-5, with a weak D call TRBD1 (5 bases). V shed 5 bases and J shed 3 bases, with 11 bases lying between them. This CDR3 comprises 14 residues. CDR3 coding DNA: TGTGCCAGCAGTCCGGGACGGTACAATCAGCCCCAGCATTTT. Amino acids: CASSPGRYNQPQHF.

There are a few counts of this clonotype. CDR3 in DNA: TGTGCCAGCAGTTATTCACAGGGGGCAGGGGAGCTGTTTTTT. Protein sequence: CASSYSQGAGELFF. The chain combines TRBV6-5 with TRBJ2-2; 9 bases line up with TRBD1. Germline V CDR1 and CDR2: MNHEY, SVGAGI. V gave up 3 bases and J gave up 8 bases; unmatched junction bases: 4. The length of the CDR3 is 14 residues.

This clonotype has more than one count but fewer than ten. The V and J genes are TRBV20-1 and TRBJ2-7; 9 bases align to TRBD1. Germline CDR1 reads DFQATT; CDR2 reads SNEGSKA (reference sequence). There are 14 residues in the CDR3. Trimming cost V 2 bases and J 2 bases; bases outside gene matches: 4. CDR3: CSARIGDRAYEQYF. Written as DNA, the CDR3 is TGCAGTGCTAGAATCGGGGACAGGGCCTACGAGCAGTACTTC.

The CDR3 DNA reads as TGTGCCAGCAGTTACAAGACAGCGCATCGGAATGAAAAACTGTTTTTT. Protein sequence: CASSYKTAHRNEKLFF. The J gene is TRBJ1-4, the V gene TRBV7-2; possibly TRBD1 for D (5 bases). The CDR3 has 16 amino acids. CDR1 and CDR2 (germline): SGHTA, FQGNSA. V lost 6 bases and J lost 5, with 19 bases in between.

The chain has TRBV7-9 and TRBJ1-4; no clear D. Trimming left V 5 bases short and J 4 bases short, with 17 bases between. CDR1 SEHNR and CDR2 FQNEAQ come from the germline V gene (reference sequence). The CDR3 has 16 residues. The CDR3 DNA reads as TGTGCCAGCAGCCCGGACGGACCAACTATTAATGAAAAACTGTTTTTT. Its protein product is CASSPDGPTINEKLFF. Variable domain in full (rest from reference TRBV7-9 and TRBJ1-4): DTGVSQNPRHKITKRGQNVTFRCDPISEHNRLYWYRQTLGQGPEFLTYFQNEAQLEKSRLLSDRFSAERPKGSFSTLEIQRTEQGDSAMYLCASSPDGPTINEKLFFGSGTQLSVL.

This clonotype was seen a few times. The V and J genes are TRBV2 and TRBJ2-3; D is ambiguous. Germline V gene sequence: CDR1 SNHLY, CDR2 FYNNEI. V was trimmed by 7 bases and J by 3 bases, leaving 14 bases between them. The CDR3 has 14 amino acids. This chain's CDR3 is CASIRWSETDTQYF. CDR3 sequence (DNA): TGTGCCAGCATCCGGTGGTCGGAGACAGATACGCAGTATTTT.